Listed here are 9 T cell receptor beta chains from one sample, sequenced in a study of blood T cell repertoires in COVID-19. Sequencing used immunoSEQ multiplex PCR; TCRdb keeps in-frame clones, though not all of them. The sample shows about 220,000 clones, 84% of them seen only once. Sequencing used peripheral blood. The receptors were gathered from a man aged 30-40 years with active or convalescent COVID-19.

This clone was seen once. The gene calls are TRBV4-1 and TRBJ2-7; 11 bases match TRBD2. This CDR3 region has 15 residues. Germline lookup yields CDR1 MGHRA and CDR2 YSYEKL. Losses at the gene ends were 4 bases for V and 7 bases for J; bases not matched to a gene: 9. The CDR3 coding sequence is TGCGCCAGCAGCCCCCTAGCGGGGGGTCGAGGGGAGCAGTACTTC. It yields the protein CASSPLAGGRGEQYF.

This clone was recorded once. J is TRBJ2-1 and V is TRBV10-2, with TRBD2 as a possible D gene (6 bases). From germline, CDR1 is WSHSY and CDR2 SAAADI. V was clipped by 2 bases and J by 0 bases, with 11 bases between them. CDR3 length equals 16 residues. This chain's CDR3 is CASSEEAGRSYNEQFF. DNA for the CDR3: TGCGCCAGCAGTGAGGAGGCGGGGCGCTCCTACAATGAGCAGTTCTTC.

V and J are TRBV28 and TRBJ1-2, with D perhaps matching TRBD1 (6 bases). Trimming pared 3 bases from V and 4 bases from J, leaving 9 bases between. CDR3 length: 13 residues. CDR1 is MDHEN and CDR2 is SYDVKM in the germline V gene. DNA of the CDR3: TGTGCCAGCAGTTTGCGGGGGGCCTATGGCTACACCTTC. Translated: CASSLRGAYGYTF.

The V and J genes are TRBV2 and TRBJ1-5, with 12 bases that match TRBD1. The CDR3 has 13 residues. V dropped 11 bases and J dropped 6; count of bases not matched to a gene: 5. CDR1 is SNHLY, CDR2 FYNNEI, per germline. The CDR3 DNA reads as TGTGCCTCCGGGACAGGGGGCGTTCAGCCCCAGCATTTT. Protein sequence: CASGTGGVQPQHF. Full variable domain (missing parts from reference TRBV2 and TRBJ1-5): EPEVTQTPSHQVTQMGQEVILRCVPISNHLYFYWYRQILGQKVEFLVSFYNNEISEKSEIFDDQFSVERPDGSNFTLKIRSTKLEDSAMYFCASGTGGVQPQHFGDGTRLSIL.

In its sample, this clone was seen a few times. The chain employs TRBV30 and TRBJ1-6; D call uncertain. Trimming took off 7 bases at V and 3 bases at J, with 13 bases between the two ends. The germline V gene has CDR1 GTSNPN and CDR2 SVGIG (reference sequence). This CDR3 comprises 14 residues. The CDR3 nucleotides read TGTGCCTCCTCCCGCGGCAACTATAATTCACCCCTCCACTTT. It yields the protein CASSRGNYNSPLHF.

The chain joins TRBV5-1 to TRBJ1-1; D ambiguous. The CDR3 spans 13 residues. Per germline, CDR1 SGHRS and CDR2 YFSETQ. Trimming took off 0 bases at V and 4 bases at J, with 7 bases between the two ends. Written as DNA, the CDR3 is TGCGCCAGCAGCTTGGAAGAGGGCACTGAAGCTTTCTTT. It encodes CASSLEEGTEAFF. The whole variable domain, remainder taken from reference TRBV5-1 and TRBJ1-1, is KAGVTQTPRYLIKTRGQQVTLSCSPISGHRSVSWYQQTPGQGLQFLFEYFSETQRNKGNFPGRFSGRQFSNSRSEMNVSTLELGDSALYLCASSLEEGTEAFFGQGTRLTVV.

This CDR3 reads CASSGTVSGNTIYF. The CDR3 DNA is TGTGCCAGCAGTGGGACAGTCTCTGGAAACACCATATATTTT. The rearrangement uses TRBV2 and TRBJ1-3, with D possibly matching TRBD1 (6 bases). CDR1 is SNHLY, CDR2 FYNNEI, per germline. Trimming took off 4 bases at V and 0 bases at J, with 7 bases between the two ends. The CDR3 contains 14 residues.

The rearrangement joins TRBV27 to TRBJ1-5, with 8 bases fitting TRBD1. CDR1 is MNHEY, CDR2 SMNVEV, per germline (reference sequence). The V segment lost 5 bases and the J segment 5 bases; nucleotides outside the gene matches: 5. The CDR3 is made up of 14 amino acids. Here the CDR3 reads CASSPWTGHQPQHF. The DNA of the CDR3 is TGTGCCAGCAGTCCCTGGACAGGGCATCAGCCCCAGCATTTT.

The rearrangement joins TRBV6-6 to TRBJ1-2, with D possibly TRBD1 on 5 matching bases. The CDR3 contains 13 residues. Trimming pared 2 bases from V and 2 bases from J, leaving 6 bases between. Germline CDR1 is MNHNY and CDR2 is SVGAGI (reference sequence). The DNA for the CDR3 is TGTGCCAGCAGTTACGGGGGGAACTATGGCTACACCTTC. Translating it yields CASSYGGNYGYTF.